Shown below are 30 T cell receptor beta chains from a single sample sequenced in a study of spatial heterogeneity in lung cancer. Time point denoted: blood at routine non-recurrence follow-up after resection. Whole RNA was taken from tumor, nontumor lung or frozen PBMC; it was then sequenced unsorted. Each CDR3 protein is one row after TCRdb ran MiXCR on the 5' RACE reads. This sample carries around 120,000 distinct CDR3 sequences, 12% of them seen once, and the ten largest clones take around 17%. Sequencing was performed on PBMCs, taken at follow-up. The receptors derive from a male donor with early-stage non-small cell lung cancer.

This clonotype was seen only a few times. The rearrangement joins TRBV9 to TRBJ2-1; 13 bases are a match to TRBD2. V was pared by 2 bases and J by 7 bases, with 3 bases of the junction left unmatched. This CDR3 is built from 15 residues. Germline CDR1 and CDR2: SGDLS and YYNGEE. CDR3 sequence reads: CASSVGLAGVNEQFF. CDR3 DNA sequence: TGTGCCAGCAGCGTTGGACTAGCGGGGGTAAATGAGCAGTTCTTC.

There are many counts of this clonotype. This rearrangement joins TRBV11-2 to TRBJ2-1, with D possibly TRBD2 on 5 matching bases. The CDR3 runs 16 residues. Germline assignment: CDR1 SGHAT and CDR2 FQNNGV. Between the trimmed V and J ends, which lost 5 bases and 0 bases, there was a span of 14 bases. Written as DNA, the CDR3 is TGTGCCAGCAGCCCGACGGACTTGAGCTCCTACAATGAGCAGTTCTTC. It specifies CASSPTDLSSYNEQFF.

In this sample, this clonotype turned up a few times. This rearrangement joins TRBV30 to TRBJ2-2; 8 bases line up with TRBD1. Germline V gene lookup returns CDR1 GTSNPN and CDR2 SVGIG (reference sequence). Trimming removed 0 bases from V and 14 bases from J; junction bases left unmatched: 23. This CDR3 is built from 18 residues. The CDR3 protein is CAWSVLNLRRDRLGHLFF. The DNA for the CDR3 is TGTGCCTGGAGTGTACTCAACCTCCGCCGGGACAGGCTCGGGCACCTGTTTTTT. The complete variable domain, with remaining parts taken from reference TRBV30 and TRBJ2-2, reads SQTIHQWPATLVQPVGSPLSLECTVEGTSNPNLYWYRQAAGRGLQLLFYSVGIGQISSEVPQNLSASRPQDRQFILSSKKLLLSDSGFYLCAWSVLNLRRDRLGHLFFGEGSRLTVL.

V gene TRBV5-1 combines with J gene TRBJ1-6; 7 bases are shared with TRBD1. This CDR3 has 19 amino acids. V shed 7 bases and J 7 bases; nucleotides not matched to a gene: 23. Germline assignment: CDR1 SGHRS and CDR2 YFSETQ. CDR3 sequence reads: CASSRGRGTATFGNSPLHF. In nucleotides, the CDR3 is TGCGCCAGCTCTAGGGGCAGGGGGACAGCGACATTTGGGAATTCACCCCTCCACTTT.

As DNA, the CDR3 is TGCGCCAGCAGCTTGAGTGGACAAGGAAACTATAATTCACCCCTCCACTTT. Encoded protein: CASSLSGQGNYNSPLHF. The V and J genes are TRBV5-1 and TRBJ1-6; a possible D gene is TRBD1 (5 bases). Trimming cost V 1 base and J 3 bases, with 14 bases left between them. Germline V lookup: CDR1 SGHRS, CDR2 YFSETQ. CDR3 length: 17 amino acids.

The sample holds many counts of this clonotype. The V gene is TRBV19, the J gene TRBJ2-4; no definite D call. Trimming shortened V by 6 bases and J by 5 bases, and 8 bases separated the two germline ends. Germline-derived CDR1 and CDR2 are LNHDA and SQIVND (reference sequence). The CDR3 is 12 amino acids. Here the CDR3 DNA reads TGTGCCAGTAGCCCCTCCCAAAACATTCAGTACTTC. This encodes CASSPSQNIQYF. Complete variable domain (other parts from reference TRBV19 and TRBJ2-4): DGGITQSPKYLFRKEGQNVTLSCEQNLNHDAMYWYRQDPGQGLRLIYYSQIVNDFQKGDIAEGYSVSREKKESFPLTVTSAQKNPTAFYLCASSPSQNIQYFGAGTRLSVL.

This clonotype showed up many times. The gene calls are TRBV20-1 and TRBJ1-5; weak D call: TRBD1 (6 bases). V was trimmed by 4 bases and J by 5 bases, leaving 12 bases between them. The CDR3 contains 13 residues. Germline loops: CDR1 DFQATT, CDR2 SNEGSKA (reference sequence). The CDR3 bases are TGCAGTGCTAAGGGACATTTAGATCAGCCCCAGCATTTT. It yields the protein CSAKGHLDQPQHF.

The V gene is TRBV29-1, the J gene TRBJ1-2; maybe TRBD1 (6 bases). The CDR3 consists of 12 residues. The germline gives CDR1 SQVTM, CDR2 ANQGSEA. V dropped 6 bases and J dropped 6 bases, with 14 bases sitting between them. This CDR3 reads CSVGTPGHGYTF. The CDR3 nucleotides are TGCAGCGTAGGGACACCTGGCCATGGCTACACCTTC.

J is TRBJ2-1 and V is TRBV3-1, with D maybe TRBD2 (5 bases). Trimming cost V 4 bases and J 0 bases, with 16 bases left between them. Germline CDR1 LGHDT, CDR2 YNNKEL (reference sequence). The CDR3 has 17 amino acids. The chain's CDR3 is CASSPRIRGSSYNEQFF. CDR3 nucleotide sequence: TGTGCCAGCAGCCCCCGCATCCGGGGAAGCTCCTACAATGAGCAGTTCTTC.

The rearrangement joins TRBV5-1 to TRBJ2-7; a weak D match, TRBD1 (6 bases). The ends were cut back, 0 bases at V and 6 bases at J, with 13 bases in the middle. This CDR3 has 14 residues. Germline values: CDR1 SGHRS, CDR2 YFSETQ. Here the CDR3 reads CASSLVAGTTEQYF. The CDR3, as DNA: TGCGCCAGCAGCTTGGTCGCCGGGACAACCGAGCAGTACTTC.

This clonotype was detected many times. The chain employs TRBV29-1 and TRBJ2-5; a weak D match, TRBD1 (5 bases). The CDR3 loop spans 17 amino acids. V shed 4 bases and J shed 2 bases, with 23 bases lying between them. The V gene's germline CDR1 is SQVTM and CDR2 ANQGSEA. The CDR3 sequence: CSVGRPSGIGYQETQYF. The CDR3 coding sequence is TGCAGCGTTGGGCGTCCTTCAGGGATAGGGTATCAAGAGACCCAGTACTTC.

This clonotype has a count of ten or more. V gene TRBV28 combines with J gene TRBJ2-4; tentative D call: TRBD1 (6 bases). The length of the CDR3 is 13 residues. Per the germline V gene, CDR1 is MDHEN and CDR2 is SYDVKM. V lost 6 bases and J lost 5, with 11 bases in between. The CDR3 nucleotides are TGTGCCAGCAGAACAGGGAATGAAAACATTCAGTACTTC. Amino acid sequence: CASRTGNENIQYF.

This clonotype was seen repeatedly, ten times or more. The rearrangement joins TRBV12-5 to TRBJ1-2, with TRBD1 matching 8 bases. Germline V gives CDR1 LGHNT, CDR2 FRNRAP. This CDR3 contains 17 residues. Trimming cost V 2 bases and J 4 bases; bases outside gene matches: 12. Written as DNA, the CDR3 is TGTGCTAGTGGTTTGATAACAGGGGGAGCCCATAGCTATGGCTACACCTTC. This translates into CASGLITGGAHSYGYTF.

This clonotype was detected many times. The J gene is TRBJ1-1, the V gene TRBV6-5; TRBD1 agrees at 7 bases. J was trimmed by 7 bases and V by 0 bases; bases with no gene match: 2. The CDR3 has 13 amino acids. Per germline, CDR1 MNHEY and CDR2 SVGAGI. CDR3 DNA sequence: TGTGCCAGCAGTTACTCGACAGGGCTTGAAGCTTTCTTT. Its translation: CASSYSTGLEAFF.

The chain recombines TRBV11-2 with TRBJ2-1, with a tentative D call TRBD1 (6 bases). Germline values: CDR1 SGHAT, CDR2 FQNNGV. This CDR3 has 15 residues. Trimming left V 3 bases short and J 7 bases short, with 16 bases between. CDR3 residues: CASSFRGFSENEQFF. CDR3 nucleotides: TGTGCCAGCAGCTTTAGGGGGTTCTCGGAGAATGAGCAGTTCTTC.

As to this clonotype: The junction departs from germline at one end; a sequencing error may be responsible. The rearrangement uses TRBV7-2 and TRBJ2-1; 8 positions agree with TRBD1. This CDR3 region has 16 residues. Germline assignment: CDR1 SGHTA and CDR2 FQGNSA. The DNA for the CDR3 is TGTGCCAGCAGCTCCCTCGCAGGGGGCTCCCACAATGAGCAGTTCTTC. This sequence encodes CASSSLAGGSHNEQFF.

The chain employs TRBV12-3 or TRBV12-4 and TRBJ1-5; D is ambiguous. V shed 11 bases and J shed 1 base, with 9 bases lying between them. The CDR3 totals 12 residues. The CDR3 loop reads CACRDSNQPQHF. CDR3 sequence (DNA): TGTGCCTGCCGAGACAGCAATCAGCCCCAGCATTTT.

This clonotype was picked up many times. The V gene is TRBV28, the J gene TRBJ2-7, with D possibly matching TRBD2 (5 bases). The CDR3 loop spans 12 amino acids. V was shortened by 7 bases and J by 5 bases, with 12 bases between the two germline ends. Germline V gives CDR1 MDHEN, CDR2 SYDVKM. The CDR3 region has the DNA TGTGCCAGCAATATCCCGGGGAACGAGCAGTACTTC. The encoded protein is CASNIPGNEQYF.

This clonotype was counted at least ten times. The chain employs TRBV3-1 and TRBJ1-1; D is undetermined. Between the trimmed V and J ends, which lost 5 bases and 0 bases, there was a span of 7 bases. The CDR3 spans 13 residues. The germline V gene encodes CDR1 LGHDT and CDR2 YNNKEL (reference sequence). The CDR3 bases are TGTGCCAGCAGCTCCGGGATGAACACTGAAGCTTTCTTT. Protein product: CASSSGMNTEAFF.

This clonotype was recorded at least ten times. The gene calls are TRBV28 and TRBJ2-3; D is undetermined. Germline CDR1 reads MDHEN; CDR2 reads SYDVKM. The CDR3 runs 12 residues. Trimming cost V 6 bases and J 0 bases, with 4 bases left between them. The CDR3: CASSLSTDTQYF. The CDR3, as DNA: TGTGCCAGCAGCCTTAGCACAGATACGCAGTATTTT. The variable domain in full, completed from reference TRBV28 and TRBJ2-3, reads DVKVTQSSRYLVKRTGEKVFLECVQDMDHENMFWYRQDPGLGLRLIYFSYDVKMKEKGDIPEGYSVSREKKERFSLILESASTNQTSMYLCASSLSTDTQYFGPGTRLTVL.

This chain connects TRBV20-1 to TRBJ1-2; 10 bases match TRBD1. The CDR3 loop spans 15 amino acids. The V and J ends lost 1 base and 8 bases, in that order; junction bases with no gene match: 10. Germline lookup yields CDR1 DFQATT and CDR2 SNEGSKA (reference sequence). The CDR3 loop reads CSARGALDRGKGYTF. CDR3 sequence (DNA): TGCAGTGCTAGAGGGGCCTTGGACAGGGGGAAAGGCTACACCTTC.

This clonotype was observed at least ten times. The chain recombines TRBV5-5 with TRBJ1-4; D gene unclear. The CDR3 is made up of 16 amino acids. Germline loops: CDR1 SGHKS, CDR2 YYEKEE (reference sequence). V dropped 4 bases and J dropped 0 bases, with 13 bases sitting between them. The DNA for the CDR3 is TGTGCCAGCAGCGTCTGGTTAGTTGCAACTAATGAAAAACTGTTTTTT. Its protein product is CASSVWLVATNEKLFF.

To note about this clonotype: The junction shows a germline mismatch at one end, possibly a read error. This chain uses TRBV29-1 with TRBJ2-7; the match to TRBD2 covers 14 bases. The CDR3 consists of 15 residues. Germline V CDR1 and CDR2: SQVTM, ANQGSEA. The CDR3 DNA reads as TGCAGCGTTGACGGGACTAGCGGGGGAACCTACGAGCGGTACTTC. Translated, it gives CSVDGTSGGTYERYF.

This clonotype was seen repeatedly, ten times or more. The rearrangement links TRBV29-1 to TRBJ2-5; D is undetermined. V was clipped by 3 bases and J by 1 base, with 12 bases between them. Per germline, CDR1 SQVTM and CDR2 ANQGSEA. CDR3 length: 14 amino acids. The CDR3 loop reads CSVEGSGPQETQYF. As DNA, the CDR3 is TGCAGCGTTGAGGGCAGTGGGCCCCAAGAGACCCAGTACTTC.

This clonotype was detected a few times. The chain has TRBV20-1 and TRBJ1-4; the match to TRBD1 covers 7 bases. V was clipped by 5 bases and J by 10 bases; unmatched bases: 10. CDR1 is DFQATT and CDR2 is SNEGSKA in the germline V gene (reference sequence). The CDR3 has 13 amino acids. CDR3 residues: CSASLDRDGKLFF. CDR3 DNA sequence: TGCAGTGCTTCTTTAGACAGGGATGGAAAACTGTTTTTT.

The chain recombines TRBV7-3 with TRBJ2-7, with D uncertain. The CDR3 totals 15 residues. The V gene lost 1 base and the J gene lost 3 bases, with 13 bases spanning the gap. Germline values: CDR1 SGHTA, CDR2 FQGTGA. This CDR3 reads CASSLSPDASYEQYF. CDR3 nucleotides: TGTGCCAGCAGCTTAAGTCCGGACGCTAGCTACGAGCAGTACTTC.

This clonotype occurred many times. The V and J genes are TRBV3-1 and TRBJ2-5; 7 nucleotides align to TRBD2. The ends lost 1 base at V and 4 bases at J; junction bases unmatched: 3. CDR3 size: 14 residues. The V gene's germline CDR1 is LGHDT and CDR2 YNNKEL (reference sequence). CDR3 coding DNA: TGTGCCAGCAGCCAAGGACTAGCAAGAGAGACCCAGTACTTC. Its translation is CASSQGLARETQYF.

Ten or more counts support this clonotype. The V gene is TRBV7-2, the J gene TRBJ1-3, with D tentatively TRBD1 (6 bases). The CDR3 extends over 14 amino acids. Germline CDR1 is SGHTA and CDR2 is FQGNSA. Trimming removed 4 bases from V and 4 bases from J, with 11 bases in between. CDR3 sequence reads: CASSSTGLGNTIYF. The CDR3 nucleotides read TGTGCCAGCAGCTCCACAGGGCTGGGAAACACCATATATTTT.

The genes are TRBV20-1 and TRBJ1-4; 9 bases match TRBD1. Germline loops: CDR1 DFQATT, CDR2 SNEGSKA (reference sequence). The V segment lost 1 base and the J segment 8 bases; nucleotides outside the gene matches: 2. The CDR3 loop spans 13 amino acids. CDR3 region: CSARGDREEKLFF. The DNA of the CDR3 is TGCAGTGCTAGAGGGGACAGGGAAGAAAAACTGTTTTTT.

The chain carries TRBV13 and TRBJ1-2; possible D gene TRBD1, 5 bases. The CDR3 is 15 residues long. The ends were cut back, 5 bases at V and 8 bases at J, with 21 bases in the middle. Germline V gene data show CDR1 as PRHDT and CDR2 as FYEKMQ (reference sequence). Here the CDR3 DNA reads TGTGCCAGCAGCCCACCCCCCGACCCCGAGGGGGGCTACACCTTC. Its protein is CASSPPPDPEGGYTF.